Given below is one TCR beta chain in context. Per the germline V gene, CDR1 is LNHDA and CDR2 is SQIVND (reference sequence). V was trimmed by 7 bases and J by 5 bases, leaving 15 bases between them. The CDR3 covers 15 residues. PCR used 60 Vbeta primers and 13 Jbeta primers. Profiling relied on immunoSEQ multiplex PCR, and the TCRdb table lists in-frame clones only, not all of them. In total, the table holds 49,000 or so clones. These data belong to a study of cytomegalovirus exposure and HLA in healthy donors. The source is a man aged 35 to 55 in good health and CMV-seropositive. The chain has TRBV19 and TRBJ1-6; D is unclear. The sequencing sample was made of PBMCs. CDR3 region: CASIAGLGDNSPLHF. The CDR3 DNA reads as TGTGCCAGTATCGCAGGCCTGGGTGATAATTCACCCCTCCACTTT.